This record looks at one T cell receptor beta chain sequence and its context. Its antigen is currently unknown. Trimming cost V 6 bases and J 4 bases, with 19 bases left between them. This CDR3 contains 16 residues. CDR1 and CDR2 (germline): SNHLY, FYNNEI. The data derive from a study of lymphopenia after photon versus proton radiotherapy. General study findings and limits: Proton therapy kept repertoires fairly stable, unlike photons, which gained effector/memory cells. Better survival with proton therapy was suggested as possible, not demonstrated. In patients who died, overall survival fell as post-nadir TCR diversity dropped more. Post-nadir diversity loss with photons came from oligoclonal expansion, particularly CD8+ Temra cells.

Sequencing used immunoSEQ multiplex PCR; TCRdb keeps in-frame clones, though not all of them. Of tens of thousands of clones in the sample, 75% to 90% were seen once. This TCR was recovered from a man aged 40-55 years with gastric cancer. This specimen consisted of peripheral blood, obtained from a patient treated with photon-based radiotherapy. The chain is built from TRBV2 and TRBJ1-5; D remains ambiguous. The CDR3 region is CASSSAGKKFNQPQHF. In nucleotides, the CDR3 is TGTGCCAGCAGCTCCGCCGGGAAGAAGTTTAATCAGCCCCAGCATTTT.